This TCR beta chain was sequenced for a study of CD8 T cells in Susac syndrome (dated by TCRdb to the late 2010s). Study-wide context: Of the Susac syndrome patients who were sequenced, over five had clinically active disease and roughly 8 were in clinical remission. Susac syndrome patients were therapy-naive, on corticosteroids (some also receiving IVIg), or on IVIg alone at blood withdrawal. The study used repertoire sequencing to test whether antigen drove CD8+ T cell activation and differentiation in Susac syndrome.

Here is what the overall study found, with its caveats: The CD4+ T cell repertoire of patients with Susac syndrome showed no detectable clonal expansion. The number of individuals in the TCR sequencing and HLA analysis was acknowledged as relatively small.

Peripheral blood CD8+ and CD4+ T cells from healthy donors, Susac syndrome patients and multiple sclerosis patients were profiled by high-throughput TCR beta sequencing. The Susac syndrome patients fulfilled recently defined diagnostic criteria for either definite or probable disease. Bulk CD8+ and CD4+ T cells were purified by magnetic negative isolation, while CD8+ TEMRA cells were enriched using FACS. Blood was collected in EDTA tubes and processed within 24 hours, with PBMCs isolated through density gradient centrifugation. PBMCs intended for TCR sequencing were cryopreserved in liquid nitrogen and thawed later in a water bath at 37 degrees C. The sorted or isolated CD4+, CD8+ and CD8+ TEMRA cells reached a purity of at least 90%. RNA was extracted using the RNeasy kit, and about 0.45 to 1 microgram was reverse transcribed with random hexamers. TCR beta CDR3 regions were amplified with the immunoSEQ multiplex PCR assay covering 54 Vbeta and 13 Jbeta segments. PCR amplification bias was corrected using a synthetic template baseline for primer optimization and computational correction. The study's processing was this. Reads were annotated to V, D and J genes per IMGT and analyzed with immunoSEQ Analyzer, keeping only productive sequences. Clonality was calculated as one minus the Shannon entropy normalized by log2 of the number of productive unique sequences. Public and private clones were assessed among the 100 most prevalent clones of each patient and control. A clone was defined as Susac-specific if it was absent from the healthy and MS cohorts, from about 1,100 published viral clones and from other ImmuneACCESS disease sequences. In-frame beta chains were kept once TCRdb had trimmed the public reads at Q25 with fastp and called clones with MiXCR. Rows with a matching CDR3 protein are joined into one entry that keeps the most common DNA and genes. The V and J calls come from TCRdb's annotation, not from the publication. For this sample there are about 190,000 distinct CDR3 sequences; approximately 94% appear just once. The top ten constitute 0.098% of the sample.

Concerning this clonotype itself: Its antigen specificity is not known. One base away there is no much larger clone; base qualities are not given.

Inclusive of the bounding cysteine and phenylalanine, the CDR3 is 11 residues long. This entry keeps only the CDR3 DNA: 33 bases, framed from base 1. Unmatched junction bases come to 1, with V trimmed by 4 bases and J by 12 bases. The germline V gene sets CDR1 to MGHDK and CDR2 to SYGVNS. Sequences were obtained from CD4+ T cells from PBMCs. The chain links TRBV25-1 with TRBJ2-2, with 8 bases in between that match TRBD1. The clonotype was recovered from a human donor with Susac syndrome. The CDR3 is CASSGTGKLFF. The DNA is TGTGCCAGCAGTGGGACAGGGAAGCTGTTTTTT.